Listed here is a single T cell receptor beta chain. This entry belongs to a study of blood T cell repertoires in COVID-19. The germline CDR1 and CDR2 sequences are PRHDT and FYEKMQ (reference sequence). The V and J ends lost 5 bases and 5 bases, in that order; junction bases with no gene match: 7. The CDR3 loop spans 14 amino acids. In the authors' methods: Reference gene primer amplification gave estimated nucleated cell counts. Profiling relied on immunoSEQ multiplex PCR, and the TCRdb table lists in-frame clones only, not all of them. The V and J calls and the clone size are those of that table, but D and trimming were determined from the DNA. The sample lists a few hundred thousand clones, 88% occurring once.

Material for sequencing was PBMCs or T cells enriched from blood (not recorded which). The chain links TRBV13 to TRBJ2-7; TRBD1 agrees at 9 bases. This TCR came from a woman aged 18-29 years who had recovered from COVID-19. The CDR3, as DNA: TGTGCCAGCAGCACCCGGGACAGGGACGACGAGCAGTACTTC. It is translated as CASSTRDRDDEQYF.